This TCR beta chain was sequenced in a study of blood T cells in healthy people across ages. Study-level results: The unknown donor CMV status may have confounded expanded clonotype changes.

A second PCR, run for about 6 to 12 cycles, used a sample-barcoded 5' primer plus a J-beta primer mix. TCRdb recomputed calls from the 5' RACE reads with MiXCR, one row per CDR3 protein. The table lists 1.2 million to 1.5 million distinct CDR3 sequences, almost 60% of them singletons. Notes on this clonotype: Its target is unknown.

Germline CDR1 MGHDK, CDR2 SYGVNS. The J segment lost 2 bases and the V segment lost 1 base, leaving 4 bases of the junction unmatched. This CDR3 contains 15 residues. All donors came from Russia, were Caucasian and healthy, and spanned ages roughly 6 to 95. It was around 10 milliliters of peripheral blood that were drawn from each donor. The chain uses TRBV25-1 and TRBJ2-7, with 8 bases identical to TRBD2. This TCR came from a man younger than 30 in good health. Sequenced: blood. DNA for the CDR3: TGTGCCAGCAGTGAATCGGGAGGGTCCCCCTACGAGCAGTACTTC. Its protein is CASSESGGSPYEQYF.